This T cell receptor (beta chain) was profiled in a study of CD8+ T cells in alopecia areata. The germline V gene has CDR1 SQVTM and CDR2 ANQGSEA. The V end was cut by 7 bases, the J end by 0 bases, with 14 bases between. There are 14 residues in the CDR3. Sequencing relied on a cDNA template that was reverse transcribed from extracted RNA. Here immunoSEQ multiplex PCR was the method, and the copy in TCRdb shows in-frame clones only, minus some. Here the sample spans 140,000 to 150,000 clones, over 80% being singletons. This clonotype originated in a human donor with alopecia areata. The input for sequencing was CD8+ T cells sorted from blood, taken at week 0. V gene TRBV29-1 combines with J gene TRBJ2-3; no reliable D call. The CDR3 DNA reads as TGCAGCGCGTTGGGCCGGTCTAGCACAGATACGCAGTATTTT. It is translated as CSALGRSSTDTQYF.